This T cell receptor beta chain was obtained from a study of blood T cell repertoires in COVID-19. Study-wide background: PBMCs, B-cell-depleted T cells, or T cells provided the cDNA or gDNA that made up the material.

Germline V gene sequence: CDR1 MNHNY, CDR2 SVGAGI (reference sequence). This CDR3 is built from 14 residues. V lost 6 bases to trimming and J lost 2 bases, with 13 bases between them. Original methodology: Nucleated cell counts were estimated from reference gene primer amplification. The assay was immunoSEQ multiplex PCR, and TCRdb's table has in-frame clones only and misses some. The DNA was the basis for D and trimming; V, J and clone size are from that table. The data hold 260,000 or so clones, with 75% to 90% observed a single time. This clone was seen once. The source is a human donor in a cohort sampled during active COVID-19. The chain couples TRBV6-6 to TRBJ1-2; a weak D match, TRBD1 (6 bases). Sequencing was performed on peripheral blood. The DNA for the CDR3 is TGTGCCAGCAGCCAAACCGGACAGAACTATGGCTACACCTTC. This codes for CASSQTGQNYGYTF.